This T cell receptor beta chain was found in a study of blood T cells in healthy people across ages. Total RNA extraction produced at least 5.5 micrograms (per sample) for the study. Primed by a sample-barcoded 5' primer and a J-beta primer mix, a second PCR proceeded for about 6 to 11 cycles. With 12 random nucleotides, a template-switch adaptor tagged each individual cDNA molecule. Researchers report that each sample yielded at least 2.5 million CDR3-containing paired-end reads. From the 5' RACE reads, TCRdb called clonotypes with MiXCR, one entry per CDR3 protein. The sample contains fewer than 2 million distinct CDR3 sequences, roughly two fifths of which appear only once. Study-wide results and caveats: Naive CD4+ cell counts and diversity both ran higher in long-lived than in aged donors.

This clonotype was observed a few times. What it recognizes is unknown. The receptor was derived from a human donor in good health. The source material was blood.

The CDR3 region has the DNA TGCGCCAGCAGCCAAGCGGGACAGGGGAACGAGCAGTACTTC. Translation gives CASSQAGQGNEQYF. The rearrangement joins TRBV4-3 to TRBJ2-7; 10 bases fit TRBD1. Germline trimming cut 1 base from V and 5 bases from J; bases unmatched to any gene: 2. The CDR3 contains 14 residues. The germline V gene has CDR1 LGHNA and CDR2 YSLEER.